Shown below are 17 T cell receptor beta chains from a single sample sequenced in a study of cytomegalovirus exposure and HLA in healthy donors. In the PCR, 60 Vbeta and 13 Jbeta primers were used. TCRdb keeps only in-frame clones here, not all; method: immunoSEQ multiplex PCR. The sample carries some 140,000 clones, 70% to 90% recorded once. What was sequenced was PBMCs. These receptors were obtained from a woman aged 40-49 years in good health and CMV-seropositive.

There are a few counts of this clone. The chain uses TRBV4-1 and TRBJ2-4; 10 nucleotides agree with TRBD1. V trimming: 0 bases; J trimming: 3 bases; junction bases outside the gene matches: 5. The CDR3 is made up of 17 amino acids. Germline V gene lookup returns CDR1 MGHRA and CDR2 YSYEKL. CDR3 region: CASSQDPGTGVKNIQYF. The CDR3 region has the DNA TGCGCCAGCAGCCAAGATCCCGGGACAGGGGTCAAAAACATTCAGTACTTC.

J is TRBJ2-1 and V is TRBV28; 10 bases are a match to TRBD2. This CDR3 contains 15 residues. The ends lost 5 bases at V and 6 bases at J; junction bases unmatched: 7. Germline V gene lookup returns CDR1 MDHEN and CDR2 SYDVKM. This chain's CDR3 is CASSNTGTSANEQFF. In DNA, the CDR3 is TGTGCCAGCAGTAATACCGGGACTAGCGCCAATGAGCAGTTCTTC.

This sequence joins TRBV18 and TRBJ2-1, with 8 bases that match TRBD1. This CDR3 has 22 amino acids. V gave up 0 bases and J gave up 2 bases; unmatched junction bases: 21. Germline CDR1 and CDR2: KGHSH and LQKENI. As DNA, the CDR3 is TGTGCCAGCTCACCACCATTTTCTGGTAGAACAGGGGGTCTTCCCCCCTACAATGAGCAGTTCTTC. Translated, it gives CASSPPFSGRTGGLPPYNEQFF.

DNA of the CDR3: TGTGCCAGCAATATAGGTGTAGCGGGAGTATCGGGAGATGAGCAGTTCTTC. It codes for CASNIGVAGVSGDEQFF. The chain carries TRBV13 and TRBJ2-1; 9 nucleotides match TRBD2. The CDR3 length is 17 residues. J was trimmed by 8 bases and V by 7 bases; bases with no gene match: 18. Germline CDR1 reads PRHDT; CDR2 reads FYEKMQ (reference sequence). Using reference TRBV13 and TRBJ2-1 for the parts outside the CDR3, the full variable domain is AAGVIQSPRHLIKEKRETATLKCYPIPRHDTVYWYQQGPGQDPQFLISFYEKMQSDKGSIPDRFSAQQFSDYHSELNMSSLELGDSALYFCASNIGVAGVSGDEQFFGPGTRLTVL.

This clone has only one observation. V usage is TRBV5-1 and J usage is TRBJ2-7, with a possible D match to TRBD1 (6 bases). CDR3 length: 16 amino acids. Trimming pared 0 bases from V and 7 bases from J, leaving 20 bases between. CDR1 is SGHRS, CDR2 YFSETQ, per germline. The CDR3 region has the DNA TGCGCCAGCAGCTTGGAGTTGCTCCAGGGCCAGGGGGAGCAGTACTTC. It codes for CASSLELLQGQGEQYF.

This clone has a handful of counts. The rearrangement uses TRBV6-5 and TRBJ1-5, with D unclear. Trimming took off 6 bases at V and 0 bases at J, with 6 bases between the two ends. Germline loops: CDR1 MNHEY, CDR2 SVGAGI. The CDR3 has 13 amino acids. The CDR3 DNA reads TGTGCCAGCAGGAGACTTAGCAATCAGCCCCAGCATTTT. It translates to CASRRLSNQPQHF.

This clone was seen just once. The chain is built from TRBV7-9 and TRBJ2-3, with no clear D. Per germline, CDR1 SEHNR and CDR2 FQNEAQ (reference sequence). The CDR3 is made up of 14 amino acids. V gave up 3 bases and J gave up 4 bases, with 11 bases separating them. The CDR3 region is CASSLTEAADTQYF. Here the CDR3 DNA reads TGTGCCAGCAGCTTGACCGAGGCGGCAGATACGCAGTATTTT.

This clone was seen a handful of times. This chain uses TRBV7-9 with TRBJ2-1; TRBD1 matches at 11 bases. Looked up from germline, CDR1 is SEHNR and CDR2 is FQNEAQ (reference sequence). This CDR3 is built from 14 residues. Trimming took 4 bases from V and 7 from J; bases not matched to a gene: 3. CDR3 in amino acids: CASSWGQGDNEQFF. DNA for the CDR3: TGTGCCAGCAGCTGGGGACAGGGGGATAATGAGCAGTTCTTC.

This clone turned up a few times. The rearrangement uses TRBV15 and TRBJ2-5; D might be TRBD1 (6 bases). The length of the CDR3 is 17 residues. Trimming removed 3 bases at V and 3 bases at J, with 20 bases between. Germline V gene data show CDR1 as LNHNV and CDR2 as YYDKDF (reference sequence). The CDR3 region has the DNA TGTGCCACCAGCAGGCTCCGACCGGGACAAGGGGAAGAGACCCAGTACTTC. Translation: CATSRLRPGQGEETQYF.

This chain connects TRBV7-9 to TRBJ2-7; TRBD2 aligns across 14 bases. The CDR3 has 18 amino acids. The junction had 14 bases not matched to a gene; V was cut back by 5 bases and J by 5 bases. The germline V gene encodes CDR1 SEHNR and CDR2 FQNEAQ (reference sequence). The CDR3 region has the DNA TGTGCCAGCAGCCAGGGACTAGCGGGAGTAGGGAGGCGGGACGAGCAGTACTTC. Protein product: CASSQGLAGVGRRDEQYF.

The chain couples TRBV6-1 to TRBJ2-1; 12 positions match TRBD2. The germline V gene encodes CDR1 MNHNS and CDR2 SASEGT. This CDR3 region has 14 residues. J gave up 9 bases and V 5 bases, and 5 bases lay outside the gene matches. The CDR3 region is CASSRLAGEGEQFF. CDR3 nucleotides: TGTGCCAGCAGTCGACTAGCGGGAGAGGGTGAGCAGTTCTTC.

The V call is TRBV6-1, the J call TRBJ2-5; 7 nucleotides align to TRBD1. CDR1 and CDR2 from the germline V gene are MNHNS and SASEGT. V shed 3 bases and J 5 bases; nucleotides not matched to a gene: 9. CDR3 length equals 15 residues. In nucleotides, the CDR3 is TGTGCCAGCAGTGATGTGACAGGGATAAAGGAGACCCAGTACTTC. This codes for CASSDVTGIKETQYF.

The rearrangement joins TRBV12-5 to TRBJ2-3, with 10 bases fitting TRBD2. The junction had 7 bases not matched to a gene; V was cut back by 8 bases and J by 8 bases. Germline V gene data show CDR1 as LGHNT and CDR2 as FRNRAP. This CDR3 is built from 13 residues. This CDR3 reads CASRGTSESTQYF. As DNA, the CDR3 is TGTGCTAGTCGGGGGACTAGCGAGAGTACGCAGTATTTT. The complete variable domain, with remaining parts taken from reference TRBV12-5 and TRBJ2-3, reads DARVTQTPRHKVTEMGQEVTMRCQPILGHNTVFWYRQTMMQGLELLAYFRNRAPLDDSGMPKDRFSAEMPDATLATLKIQPSEPRDSAVYFCASRGTSESTQYFGPGTRLTVL.

The chain has TRBV6-1 and TRBJ2-3, with a weak D call TRBD1 (5 bases). This CDR3 comprises 14 residues. The V end was cut by 6 bases, the J end by 5 bases, with 15 bases between. Looked up from germline, CDR1 is MNHNS and CDR2 is SASEGT. The CDR3 loop reads CASRVVGPLDTQYF. The CDR3 DNA follows: TGTGCCAGCAGAGTGGTGGGGCCGTTAGATACGCAGTATTTT.

CDR3 nucleotide sequence: TGTGCCAGCTCACCACCGCAGGGGGCCGCTAATGAAAAACTGTTTTTT. The encoded protein is CASSPPQGAANEKLFF. The genes are TRBV18 and TRBJ1-4; 8 bases match TRBD1. The V segment lost 0 bases and the J segment 3 bases; nucleotides outside the gene matches: 3. The CDR3 is 16 amino acids. CDR1 KGHSH and CDR2 LQKENI come from the germline V gene.

This rearrangement joins TRBV27 to TRBJ1-2; D gene unclear. The ends were cut back, 6 bases at V and 2 bases at J, with 10 bases in the middle. The CDR3 runs to 13 residues. Germline loops: CDR1 MNHEY, CDR2 SMNVEV (reference sequence). The CDR3 DNA follows: TGTGCCAGCAGCTTCAGGCTGAACTATGGCTACACCTTC. This gives the protein CASSFRLNYGYTF.

The chain combines TRBV29-1 with TRBJ2-1; TRBD2 matches at 9 bases. This CDR3 spans 15 amino acids. The V segment lost 2 bases and the J segment 7 bases; nucleotides outside the gene matches: 9. CDR1 SQVTM and CDR2 ANQGSEA come from the germline V gene. CDR3 DNA: TGCAGCGTTGAACGGGGTAGCGGGAGAATAAATGAGCAGTTCTTC. As protein: CSVERGSGRINEQFF.